The 30 T cell receptor beta chains below come from one sample, sequenced in a study of CD8+CD57+ T cells in acquired aplastic anemia. It was genomic DNA that served as the template for profiling TCR beta VDJ and CDR3. TCRdb analysed the reads with MiXCR anew, one entry per CDR3 protein. Counted here are around 150,000 distinct CDR3 sequences, approximately 43% occurring once; the ten biggest clones make up under 1.2%. Sequencing was performed on sorted CD4+, CD8+, or CD8+CD57+ T cells (not recorded which) from PBMCs. These receptors were collected from a human donor in good health.

V gene TRBV2 combines with J gene TRBJ1-4; D is possibly TRBD1 (6 bases). Germline V gives CDR1 SNHLY, CDR2 FYNNEI. This CDR3 region has 15 residues. The ends were cut back, 3 bases at V and 3 bases at J, with 11 bases in the middle. As DNA, the CDR3 is TGTGCCAGCAGTGACCCCTGGGGGCCTAATGAAAAACTGTTTTTT. Its translation is CASSDPWGPNEKLFF.

V is TRBV11-1 and J is TRBJ2-3, with 9 bases that match TRBD2. The CDR3 is 15 amino acids. CDR1 and CDR2 from the germline V gene are SGHAT and FQDESV (reference sequence). V lost 3 bases and J lost 4; bases outside the gene matches: 5. CDR3 loop: CASSFSGGPADTQYF. The CDR3 DNA sequence: TGTGCCAGCAGCTTCAGCGGGGGGCCCGCAGATACGCAGTATTTT.

About this clonotype: This sequence may be a read error, since a much larger clone differs from it by one base. The gene calls are TRBV27 and TRBJ2-3, with D possibly being TRBD2 (5 bases). CDR1 is MNHEY, CDR2 SMNVEV, per germline (reference sequence). This CDR3 region has 14 residues. CDR3 nucleotides: TGTGCCAGCAGCAGGAGGTTCCACACAGATACGCTGTATTTT. It translates to CASSRRFHTDTLYF.

The V and J genes are TRBV10-2 and TRBJ2-7; 7 bases line up with TRBD2. The trim removed 7 bases at V and 7 bases at J, leaving 10 bases unmatched. CDR1 and CDR2 from the germline V gene are WSHSY and SAAADI. CDR3 length: 13 residues. The CDR3 loop reads CASTRDGGGEQYF. CDR3 DNA sequence: TGCGCCAGCACCAGAGACGGGGGAGGGGAGCAGTACTTC.

This chain joins TRBV6-1 and TRBJ2-3; 9 bases agree with TRBD2. This CDR3 has 14 residues. CDR1 is MNHNS and CDR2 is SASEGT in the germline V gene. J gave up 2 bases and V 6 bases, and 3 bases lay outside the gene matches. The CDR3 is CASRRTSDTDTQYF. The CDR3 nucleotides read TGTGCCAGCAGGAGGACTAGCGACACAGATACGCAGTATTTT.

This clonotype appeared many times. The chain joins TRBV7-2 to TRBJ2-1; the match to TRBD2 covers 8 bases. The CDR3 loop spans 14 amino acids. From germline, CDR1 is SGHTA and CDR2 FQGNSA. The V and J ends lost 3 bases and 9 bases, in that order; junction bases with no gene match: 7. The DNA of the CDR3 is TGTGCCAGCAGCTTCCGGGGGGGAGTGCCTGAGCAGTTCTTC. This translates into CASSFRGGVPEQFF.

This clonotype was found many times. The V call is TRBV6-2 or TRBV6-3, the J call TRBJ1-5; D is possibly TRBD1 (5 bases). V was pared by 5 bases and J by 1 base, with 15 bases between. The CDR3 runs 16 residues. Germline CDR1 reads MNHEY; CDR2 reads SVGEGT. DNA of the CDR3: TGTGCCAGCAGTCCTCTGTGGGGCATCAGCAATCAGCCCCAGCATTTT. It encodes CASSPLWGISNQPQHF.

As for this clonotype: A much bigger clone sits one base away, suggesting this may be a read error. The CDR3 nucleotides read TGCAGTACTAGAGATAGGTCGTGGTACAGCCCAGAGCAGTTCTTC. This encodes CSTRDRSWYSPEQFF. J is TRBJ2-1 and V is TRBV20-1; TRBD2 is a possible D gene (5 bases). The CDR3 has 15 residues. Germline CDR1 DFQATT, CDR2 SNEGSKA (reference sequence).

On this clonotype itself: A much larger clone is a single base away; this may be a read error. The chain recombines TRBV7-3 with TRBJ1-6; perhaps TRBD1 as D (5 bases). Germline-derived CDR1 and CDR2 are SGHTA and FQGTGA. The CDR3 has 18 residues. Trimming removed 2 bases from V and 6 bases from J, with 20 bases in between. Written as DNA, the CDR3 is TGTGCCAGCAGCTTATTGCCCGTTACCGGGGGTAGTAATTCACCCCTCCACTTT. Protein: CASSLLPVTGGSNSPLHF.

The chain joins TRBV7-8 to TRBJ2-3; D possibly matches TRBD1 or TRBD2 (5 bases each). V was clipped by 2 bases and J by 2 bases, with 8 bases between them. The CDR3 extends over 14 amino acids. From germline, CDR1 is SGHVS and CDR2 FQNEAQ. The CDR3 sequence is CASSLSGATDTQYF. DNA of the CDR3: TGTGCCAGCAGCTTATCCGGGGCCACAGATACGCAGTATTTT.

The chain combines TRBV7-2 with TRBJ2-3; no definite D call. The CDR3 contains 12 residues. CDR1 SGHTA and CDR2 FQGNSA come from the germline V gene. V lost 5 bases to trimming and J lost 9 bases, with 12 bases between them. The CDR3 here is CASSPKLVTQYF. The CDR3 nucleotides are TGTGCCAGCAGCCCGAAACTGGTAACGCAGTATTTT.

In regard to this clonotype: A much larger clone lies a single base off, so this may be a read error. V and J are TRBV5-1 and TRBJ1-2; D perhaps matches TRBD1 (5 bases). The CDR3 is 15 amino acids. CDR1 SGHRS and CDR2 YFSETQ come from the germline V gene. Trimming pared 4 bases from V and 3 bases from J, leaving 16 bases between. CDR3 bases: TGCGCCAGCAGCGTAATGGAACAGGAAGACTATGGCTACACCTTC. The encoded protein is CASSVMEQEDYGYTF.

The chain recombines TRBV20-1 with TRBJ2-3, with 10 bases that match TRBD2. CDR1 is DFQATT, CDR2 SNEGSKA, per germline (reference sequence). The CDR3 covers 15 residues. V lost 5 bases and J lost 7; bases outside the gene matches: 12. DNA for the CDR3: TGCAGTGCTCCGCCGCTAGCGGGGGTTGTTCATACGCAGTATTTT. Amino acid sequence: CSAPPLAGVVHTQYF.

In its sample, this clonotype was seen a few times. The genes are TRBV7-9 and TRBJ1-5, with D hard to call. The CDR3 is made up of 12 amino acids. Trimming stripped 2 bases from V and 4 bases from J, with 3 bases between. In germline, CDR1 is SEHNR, CDR2 FQNEAQ (reference sequence). The CDR3: CASSLINQPQHF. CDR3 DNA: TGTGCCAGCAGCTTAATTAATCAGCCCCAGCATTTT. The full variable domain, with the rest looked up from reference TRBV7-9 and TRBJ1-5, is DTGVSQNPRHKITKRGQNVTFRCDPISEHNRLYWYRQTLGQGPEFLTYFQNEAQLEKSRLLSDRFSAERPKGSFSTLEIQRTEQGDSAMYLCASSLINQPQHFGDGTRLSIL.

The chain employs TRBV6-5 and TRBJ1-2; no clear D. The CDR3 has 15 residues. Germline V gene data show CDR1 as MNHEY and CDR2 as SVGAGI. V was pared by 0 bases and J by 6 bases, with 14 bases between. CDR3: CASSYSSGVSNGYTF. The CDR3 bases are TGTGCCAGCAGTTACTCGTCCGGGGTTTCGAATGGCTACACCTTC.

In this sample, this clonotype turned up many times. The genes are TRBV7-2 and TRBJ1-1; 9 nucleotides agree with TRBD1. Trimming removed 5 bases from V and 3 bases from J; junction bases left unmatched: 7. CDR3 size: 15 residues. The germline CDR1 and CDR2 sequences are SGHTA and FQGNSA. The chain's CDR3 is CASSGGQGSYTEAFF. For the CDR3, the DNA is TGTGCCAGCAGCGGGGGACAGGGTTCATACACTGAAGCTTTCTTT.

At least ten counts were recorded for this clonotype. The J gene is TRBJ1-2, the V gene TRBV20-1; D gene uncertain. This CDR3 region has 14 residues. Germline CDR1 and CDR2: DFQATT and SNEGSKA (reference sequence). V shed 3 bases and J shed 3 bases, with 14 bases lying between them. In DNA form, the CDR3 reads TGCAGTGCTAGGGGTGGAGGGCGTGACTATGGCTACACCTTC. Amino acids: CSARGGGRDYGYTF.

CDR3 residues: CASSQRVSSYEQYF. In DNA, the CDR3 is TGTGCCAGCAGCCAGCGGGTGAGCTCCTACGAGCAGTACTTC. This chain connects TRBV7-8 to TRBJ2-7; perhaps TRBD2 as D (6 bases). Per germline, CDR1 SGHVS and CDR2 FQNEAQ. The CDR3 has 14 amino acids. V was clipped by 5 bases and J by 0 bases, with 11 bases between them.

The rearrangement uses TRBV24-1 and TRBJ2-5; 7 nucleotides align to TRBD2. J gave up 1 base and V 5 bases, and 3 bases lay outside the gene matches. The CDR3 is 14 amino acids. Germline V gives CDR1 KGHDR, CDR2 SFDVKD. The CDR3 DNA follows: TGTGCCACCAGTGCGGCTAGCGGCCAAGAGACCCAGTACTTC. Its protein is CATSAASGQETQYF.

The chain recombines TRBV7-2 with TRBJ2-7; the D gene is possibly TRBD2 (6 bases). V was clipped by 1 base and J by 5 bases, with 12 bases between them. The germline gives CDR1 SGHTA, CDR2 FQGNSA. This CDR3 has 14 residues. The CDR3 sequence is CASSLVSGLNEQYF. CDR3 DNA sequence: TGTGCCAGCAGCTTAGTGAGCGGGCTCAACGAGCAGTACTTC.

This clonotype was recorded at least ten times. The V gene is TRBV5-6, the J gene TRBJ2-7, with a weak D call TRBD2 (5 bases). The CDR3 spans 14 residues. V lost 2 bases to trimming and J lost 6 bases, with 15 bases between them. The germline V gene encodes CDR1 SGHDT and CDR2 YYEEEE. The CDR3 is CASSFGAVPGEQYF. In DNA, the CDR3 is TGTGCCAGCAGCTTCGGAGCGGTGCCGGGCGAGCAGTACTTC.

In its sample, this clonotype was seen many times. The rearrangement joins TRBV12-3 or TRBV12-4 to TRBJ2-7, with no clear D. The V gene lost 3 bases and the J gene lost 2 bases, with 8 bases spanning the gap. This CDR3 is 13 amino acids long. CDR3 nucleotides: TGTGCCAGCAGTTTTACAGCAACCTACGAGCAGTACTTC. The encoded protein is CASSFTATYEQYF.

This clonotype was picked up many times. This rearrangement joins TRBV20-1 to TRBJ2-7, with D perhaps matching TRBD1 (6 bases). Germline-derived CDR1 and CDR2 are DFQATT and SNEGSKA (reference sequence). Trimming removed 6 bases from V and 6 bases from J, with 18 bases in between. This CDR3 has 13 residues. DNA for the CDR3: TGCAGTGCCAGGACCACCACAGGGCCCGAGCAGTACTTC. Amino acid sequence: CSARTTTGPEQYF.

Remarks on this clonotype: A much larger clone differs from this one at a single base, so this may be a read error. The chain joins TRBV5-6 to TRBJ1-3; 8 positions agree with TRBD1. Germline V gene data show CDR1 as SGHDT and CDR2 as YYEEEE. The CDR3 consists of 14 residues. The CDR3 region is CASGLVDRDDTIYF. In DNA form, the CDR3 reads TGTGCCAGCGGCTTGGTGGACAGGGATGACACCATATATTTT. Full variable domain (outside the CDR3, taken from reference TRBV5-6 and TRBJ1-3): DAGVTQSPTHLIKTRGQQVTLRCSPKSGHDTVSWYQQALGQGPQFIFQYYEEEERQRGNFPDRFSGHQFPNYSSELNVNALLLGDSALYLCASGLVDRDDTIYFGEGSWLTVV.

This clonotype was detected ten times or more. The chain recombines TRBV5-4 with TRBJ2-7; TRBD2 matches 10 bases. CDR1 is SGHNT, CDR2 YYREEE, per germline (reference sequence). J was trimmed by 4 bases and V by 4 bases; bases with no gene match: 8. The CDR3 totals 15 residues. This chain's CDR3 is CASSPGSGGAYEQYF. DNA for the CDR3: TGTGCCAGCAGCCCCGGAAGCGGGGGGGCGTACGAGCAGTACTTC.

This sequence joins TRBV6-4 and TRBJ1-5; 7 bases line up with TRBD1. Germline CDR1 is MRHNA and CDR2 is SNTAGT. Trimming removed 2 bases from V and 1 base from J; junction bases left unmatched: 8. CDR3 length: 17 residues. CDR3 in DNA: TGTGCCAGCAGTGACCCGACAGGGCCGGTCAGCAATCAGCCCCAGCATTTT. Protein sequence: CASSDPTGPVSNQPQHF.

The chain recombines TRBV7-3 with TRBJ1-3, with TRBD1 as a possible D gene (5 bases). Trimming removed 6 bases from V and 0 bases from J, with 15 bases in between. Per the germline V gene, CDR1 is SGHTA and CDR2 is FQGTGA. The CDR3 consists of 16 residues. CDR3 sequence: CASSSWRGSSGNTIYF. CDR3 DNA sequence: TGTGCCAGCAGTTCCTGGAGGGGCAGCTCTGGAAACACCATATATTTT. Together with reference TRBV7-3 and TRBJ1-3, the CDR3 gives the full variable domain: GAGVSQTPSNKVTEKGKYVELRCDPISGHTALYWYRQSLGQGPEFLIYFQGTGAADDSGLPNDRFFAVRPEGSVSTLKIQRTERGDSAVYLCASSSWRGSSGNTIYFGEGSWLTVV.

This clonotype showed up many times. This chain connects TRBV6-2 or TRBV6-3 to TRBJ2-7; D is ambiguous. V lost 2 bases, J lost 9 bases, and 11 bases lay in between. This CDR3 contains 12 residues. Germline values: CDR1 MNHEY, CDR2 SVGEGT. This chain's CDR3 is CASSYKTLGQYF. CDR3 nucleotides: TGTGCCAGCAGTTACAAAACTCTCGGGCAGTACTTC.

The genes are TRBV24-1 and TRBJ1-1; D might be TRBD1 (6 bases). Germline CDR1 reads KGHDR; CDR2 reads SFDVKD. V gave up 1 base and J gave up 5 bases, with 7 bases separating them. The CDR3 has 13 amino acids. The CDR3 reads CATSDLRGTEAFF. DNA of the CDR3: TGTGCCACCAGTGATTTAAGGGGGACTGAAGCTTTCTTT.

The chain couples TRBV7-9 to TRBJ1-6; no clear D. This CDR3 comprises 14 residues. CDR1 and CDR2 (germline): SEHNR, FQNEAQ (reference sequence). The CDR3 protein is CARPPWTTTSPLHF. DNA of the CDR3: TGTGCTAGACCCCCTTGGACTACTACTTCACCCCTCCACTTT. The variable domain in full, with the rest retrieved from reference TRBV7-9 and TRBJ1-6, is DTGVSQNPRHKITKRGQNVTFRCDPISEHNRLYWYRQTLGQGPEFLTYFQNEAQLEKSRLLSDRFSAERPKGSFSTLEIQRTEQGDSAMYLCARPPWTTTSPLHFGNGTRLTVT.